The source of this T cell receptor (beta chain) is a study of shared clonotypes between healthy human individuals. The naive CD8 subset, CD45RO-negative cells positively selected for CCR7, excluded terminally differentiated effector memory CD45RA+ cells. The CDR3 covers 14 residues. V gave up 3 bases and J gave up 7 bases, with 13 bases separating them. Germline V gene data show CDR1 as SNHLY and CDR2 as FYNNEI. The data were produced by immunoSEQ multiplex PCR, yet TCRdb's version contains in-frame clones alone and is incomplete. The profile shows about 2 million clones, roughly 94% of them singletons.

The chain combines TRBV2 with TRBJ1-5; a weak D match, TRBD1 (6 bases). The clonotype was recovered from a man younger than 35 in good health. The sample comprised naive CD8+ T cells sorted from blood. CDR3 coding DNA: TGTGCCAGCAGTGATGTGGGGGCCGGGCAGCCCCAGCATTTT. Protein product: CASSDVGAGQPQHF.